Presented here are 29 T cell receptor beta chains from one specimen sequenced in a study of control samples from healthy donors and cancer patients. TCRdb's table, derived via immunoSEQ multiplex PCR, lists solely in-frame clones and lacks some. The sample has tens of thousands of clones, 80% to 90% seen once. Sequenced material: PBMCs. These receptors originate from a woman aged 55-70 years with head and neck cancer.

The rearrangement joins TRBV13 to TRBJ2-5; 11 bases are a match to TRBD2. Trimming cost V 1 base and J 3 bases; bases outside gene matches: 4. CDR1 and CDR2 (germline): PRHDT, FYEKMQ (reference sequence). The length of the CDR3 is 16 residues. The CDR3 DNA follows: TGTGCCAGCAGCTTAGAGCGTAGCGGGAGGGAAGAGACCCAGTACTTC. This sequence encodes CASSLERSGREETQYF.

The chain employs TRBV27 and TRBJ2-2, with 14 nucleotides matching TRBD2. V dropped 5 bases and J dropped 6; count of bases not matched to a gene: 5. Germline V lookup: CDR1 MNHEY, CDR2 SMNVEV (reference sequence). There are 16 residues in the CDR3. CDR3 nucleotide sequence: TGTGCCAGCAGTGCGCGACTAGCGGGAGGGCCCGGGGAGCTGTTTTTT. It translates to CASSARLAGGPGELFF.

V usage is TRBV19 and J usage is TRBJ2-7; 8 bases map to TRBD2. CDR3 length: 16 amino acids. Germline assignment: CDR1 LNHDA and CDR2 SQIVND (reference sequence). V gave up 3 bases and J gave up 4 bases; unmatched junction bases: 11. The CDR3 DNA sequence: TGTGCCAGTAGTATTGCAGCGGGGGTCAATCCTTACGAGCAGTACTTC. It translates to CASSIAAGVNPYEQYF.

The chain employs TRBV19 and TRBJ1-2, with D possibly TRBD1 on 6 matching bases. CDR3 length: 14 residues. The germline CDR1 and CDR2 sequences are LNHDA and SQIVND (reference sequence). V lost 5 bases to trimming and J lost 0 bases, with 10 bases between them. The CDR3 is CASSRTASNYGYTF. As DNA, the CDR3 is TGTGCCAGTAGTCGGACAGCTTCTAACTATGGCTACACCTTC. The variable domain in full, completed from reference TRBV19 and TRBJ1-2, reads DGGITQSPKYLFRKEGQNVTLSCEQNLNHDAMYWYRQDPGQGLRLIYYSQIVNDFQKGDIAEGYSVSREKKESFPLTVTSAQKNPTAFYLCASSRTASNYGYTFGSGTRLTVV.

The V gene is TRBV29-1, the J gene TRBJ2-7, with 10 bases that match TRBD2. Germline V gives CDR1 SQVTM, CDR2 ANQGSEA. The CDR3 has 13 residues. The junction had 2 bases not matched to a gene; V was cut back by 5 bases and J by 1 base. CDR3: CSVWTSGSYEQYF. CDR3 DNA sequence: TGCAGCGTTTGGACTAGCGGTTCCTACGAGCAGTACTTC.

The chain is built from TRBV9 and TRBJ1-3; TRBD1 might be the D (5 bases). Germline V gene data show CDR1 as SGDLS and CDR2 as YYNGEE. Trimming stripped 3 bases from V and 4 bases from J, with 20 bases between. The CDR3 covers 17 residues. The CDR3 DNA reads as TGTGCCAGCAGCGCGGTGAAATGGGGCAGTTCCGGAAACACCATATATTTT. Translated, it gives CASSAVKWGSSGNTIYF. Complete variable domain (other parts from reference TRBV9 and TRBJ1-3): DSGVTQTPKHLITATGQRVTLRCSPRSGDLSVYWYQQSLDQGLQFLIQYYNGEERAKGNILERFSAQQFPDLHSELNLSSLELGDSALYFCASSAVKWGSSGNTIYFGEGSWLTVV.

The chain combines TRBV19 with TRBJ1-5; D not resolved. This CDR3 comprises 12 residues. V shed 5 bases and J shed 5 bases, with 7 bases lying between them. The germline gives CDR1 LNHDA, CDR2 SQIVND (reference sequence). Here the CDR3 DNA reads TGTGCCAGTAGTTACTTAGATCAGCCCCAGCATTTT. As protein: CASSYLDQPQHF.

The rearrangement links TRBV11-3 to TRBJ2-2; TRBD1 or TRBD2 may be the D gene (5 bases each). The germline V gene encodes CDR1 SGHNT and CDR2 YENEEA. The CDR3 has 16 amino acids. V was cut by 4 bases and J by 0 bases, with 12 bases left in between. CDR3 residues: CASSSGTPTNTGELFF. The DNA for the CDR3 is TGTGCCAGCAGCTCCGGGACCCCGACGAACACCGGGGAGCTGTTTTTT.

CDR3 protein: CASSKAQGQVGYGYTF. The CDR3 coding sequence is TGTGCCAGCAGTAAAGCGCAGGGACAGGTTGGGTATGGCTACACCTTC. The V and J genes are TRBV28 and TRBJ1-2; 8 bases align to TRBD1. Germline loops: CDR1 MDHEN, CDR2 SYDVKM. The CDR3 has 16 residues. V shed 5 bases and J 5 bases; nucleotides not matched to a gene: 13.

The V and J genes are TRBV7-6 and TRBJ2-5, with 12 bases identical to TRBD2. The CDR3 consists of 15 residues. The germline V gene has CDR1 SGHVS and CDR2 FNYEAQ. The junction had 6 bases not matched to a gene; V was cut back by 5 bases and J by 5 bases. In nucleotides, the CDR3 is TGTGCCAGCAGCGATATAGGACTAGCGGGGGAGACCCAGTACTTC. This codes for CASSDIGLAGETQYF. The complete variable domain, with remaining parts taken from reference TRBV7-6 and TRBJ2-5, reads GAGVSQSPRYKVTKRGQDVALRCDPISGHVSLYWYRQALGQGPEFLTYFNYEAQQDKSGLPNDRFSAERPEGSISTLTIQRTEQRDSAMYRCASSDIGLAGETQYFGPGTRLLVL.

CDR3 sequence: CASSIIGRNNSPLHF. The CDR3 DNA sequence: TGTGCCAGTAGTATCATCGGCAGAAATAATTCACCCCTCCACTTT. The chain carries TRBV19 and TRBJ1-6; D is unresolved. CDR1 and CDR2 (germline): LNHDA, SQIVND (reference sequence). This CDR3 has 15 amino acids. V lost 3 bases to trimming and J lost 5 bases, with 11 bases between them.

The chain has TRBV10-3 and TRBJ2-5; 7 bases map to TRBD2. J was trimmed by 3 bases and V by 10 bases; bases with no gene match: 14. Germline values: CDR1 ENHRY, CDR2 SYGVKD. The CDR3 length is 15 residues. CDR3 coding DNA: TGTGCCACCCAATCAACTAGCGAGGGTAAAGAGACCCAGTACTTC. It yields the protein CATQSTSEGKETQYF.

In this sample, this clone turned up once. The rearrangement links TRBV5-8 to TRBJ2-2; D is perhaps TRBD2 (6 bases). The V end was cut by 5 bases, the J end by 2 bases, with 16 bases between. The V gene's germline CDR1 is SGHTS and CDR2 YDEGEE. This CDR3 has 16 residues. CDR3 in amino acids: CASSSAGTFNTGELFF. In DNA, the CDR3 is TGTGCCAGCAGTTCGGCTGGGACTTTCAACACCGGGGAGCTGTTTTTT.

The V call is TRBV11-2, the J call TRBJ1-1, with D hard to call. The CDR3 sequence is 12 residues long. Trimming cost V 5 bases and J 1 base, with 5 bases left between them. Germline V gene sequence: CDR1 SGHAT, CDR2 FQNNGV. The DNA for the CDR3 is TGTGCCAGCAGCCGGGCGAACACTGAAGCTTTCTTT. Residues: CASSRANTEAFF.

This clone came up once. The chain is built from TRBV18 and TRBJ1-1; tentative D call: TRBD1 (5 bases). Trimming shortened V by 4 bases and J by 0 bases, and 9 bases separated the two germline ends. Germline assignment: CDR1 KGHSH and CDR2 LQKENI. This CDR3 is built from 14 residues. The CDR3 protein is CASSRGVVNTEAFF. CDR3 in DNA: TGTGCCAGCTCACGGGGGGTAGTGAACACTGAAGCTTTCTTT.

This sequence joins TRBV11-2 and TRBJ1-3; no reliable D call. From germline, CDR1 is SGHAT and CDR2 FQNNGV. V lost 6 bases, J lost 1 base, and 13 bases lay in between. The CDR3 length is 15 residues. The CDR3 loop is CASSQNPGSGNTIYF. The CDR3 bases are TGTGCCAGCAGTCAAAACCCAGGATCTGGAAACACCATATATTTT.

The chain employs TRBV12-3 or TRBV12-4 and TRBJ1-5; D is possibly TRBD1 (6 bases). The V and J ends lost 5 bases and 5 bases respectively, with 10 bases between them. The CDR3 sequence is 13 residues long. The CDR3 is CASSKQGDQPQHF. DNA of the CDR3: TGTGCCAGCAGTAAACAGGGAGATCAGCCCCAGCATTTT.

The chain has TRBV6-1 and TRBJ2-7; TRBD1 matches 9 bases. Germline V gene sequence: CDR1 MNHNS, CDR2 SASEGT. V lost 2 bases, J lost 4 bases, and 12 bases stayed unmatched. This CDR3 has 17 amino acids. The CDR3 nucleotides read TGTGCCAGCAGTGAACGAACTCCGGGACAGGGTATGTACGAGCAGTACTTC. Its protein is CASSERTPGQGMYEQYF.

The genes are TRBV7-9 and TRBJ1-1; TRBD1 aligns across 8 bases. Germline V gene lookup returns CDR1 SEHNR and CDR2 FQNEAQ (reference sequence). This CDR3 has 15 residues. Trimming took 1 base from V and 4 from J; bases not matched to a gene: 5. This CDR3 reads CASSLGPGGVTEAFF. CDR3 sequence (DNA): TGTGCCAGCAGCTTAGGCCCAGGGGGCGTCACTGAAGCTTTCTTT.

The rearrangement joins TRBV6-5 to TRBJ2-7, with D perhaps TRBD2 (6 bases). The CDR3 is 13 residues long. Germline V gene lookup returns CDR1 MNHEY and CDR2 SVGAGI. Trimming stripped 9 bases from V and 4 bases from J, with 16 bases between. In DNA form, the CDR3 reads TGTGCCAGTTCCGCCCTAGCGTCGTACGAGCAGTACTTC. As protein: CASSALASYEQYF.

The gene calls are TRBV2 and TRBJ1-5; D unclear. CDR1 and CDR2 (germline): SNHLY, FYNNEI. V was cut by 6 bases and J by 3 bases, with 9 bases left in between. The CDR3 extends over 13 amino acids. CDR3 in amino acids: CASRRSPNQPQHF. CDR3 nucleotides: TGTGCCAGCAGGAGGAGTCCCAATCAGCCCCAGCATTTT.

The chain joins TRBV28 to TRBJ1-5, with D maybe TRBD1 (5 bases). This CDR3 contains 14 residues. Between the trimmed V and J ends, which lost 6 bases and 6 bases, there was a span of 15 bases. Germline V CDR1 and CDR2: MDHEN, SYDVKM. CDR3 loop: CASSPGTPPQPQHF. CDR3 bases: TGTGCCAGCAGCCCAGGGACCCCCCCTCAGCCCCAGCATTTT.

This chain uses TRBV6-5 with TRBJ1-2; 11 nucleotides align to TRBD1. In germline, CDR1 is MNHEY, CDR2 SVGAGI. The V and J ends lost 7 bases and 9 bases, in that order; junction bases with no gene match: 7. This CDR3 contains 13 residues. The CDR3 DNA follows: TGTGCCAGCACCCAAGGACAGGGGGCGCGCTACACCTTC. Its translation is CASTQGQGARYTF.

V gene TRBV7-2 combines with J gene TRBJ2-5; D may match TRBD1 or TRBD2 (5 bases each). The CDR3 totals 16 residues. The V end lost 2 bases, the J end lost 1 base, and 14 bases lay between the germline ends. Germline V gene data show CDR1 as SGHTA and CDR2 as FQGNSA. CDR3 sequence reads: CASSLWGGAAQETQYF. In nucleotides, the CDR3 is TGTGCCAGCAGCTTATGGGGCGGAGCGGCCCAAGAGACCCAGTACTTC.

The chain couples TRBV4-1 to TRBJ2-3; D remains ambiguous. This CDR3 contains 20 residues. Trimming removed 4 bases at V and 0 bases at J, with 26 bases between. The V gene's germline CDR1 is MGHRA and CDR2 YSYEKL. As DNA, the CDR3 is TGCGCCAGCAGCCCTGCTCCCTCTTCTTTGTTACCCGCTAGCACAGATACGCAGTATTTT. It yields the protein CASSPAPSSLLPASTDTQYF.

The chain recombines TRBV18 with TRBJ2-1; D is possibly TRBD2 (6 bases). Trimming cost V 4 bases and J 5 bases, with 9 bases left between them. The CDR3 consists of 13 residues. Germline V gene data show CDR1 as KGHSH and CDR2 as LQKENI. DNA of the CDR3: TGTGCCAGCTCACTGGGACTGAACAATGAGCAGTTCTTC. Its translation: CASSLGLNNEQFF.

The V and J genes are TRBV28 and TRBJ1-2; D perhaps matches TRBD1 (6 bases). Trimming removed 5 bases at V and 3 bases at J, with 13 bases between. This CDR3 region has 14 residues. CDR1 and CDR2 from the germline V gene are MDHEN and SYDVKM. The CDR3 loop is CASSPNRDYYGYTF. CDR3 coding DNA: TGTGCCAGCAGTCCGAACAGGGATTACTATGGCTACACCTTC.

This chain connects TRBV4-1 to TRBJ1-2, with D possibly TRBD1 on 6 matching bases. Germline V gives CDR1 MGHRA, CDR2 YSYEKL. The CDR3 is made up of 15 amino acids. The V end lost 1 base, the J end lost 2 bases, and 11 bases lay between the germline ends. DNA for the CDR3: TGCGCCAGCAGCCAAGCCCCGGGGGCGAACTATGGCTACACCTTC. This gives the protein CASSQAPGANYGYTF.

V usage is TRBV30 and J usage is TRBJ2-5, with D perhaps matching TRBD2 (5 bases). CDR1 and CDR2 from the germline V gene are GTSNPN and SVGIG (reference sequence). There are 11 residues in the CDR3. V lost 8 bases and J lost 5, with 12 bases in between. The CDR3 region has the DNA TGTGCCGAGAGATCGGGGGAGACCCAGTACTTC. Protein sequence: CAERSGETQYF.